A single sample gave rise to the 27 T cell receptor beta chains below, sequenced in a study of cytomegalovirus exposure and HLA in healthy donors (dated by TCRdb to between 2016 and 2019). Library creation used the immunoSEQ multiplex PCR assay. The multiplex PCR relied on a mix of 60 forward primers for TCR Vbeta segments and 13 reverse primers for TCR Jbeta segments. This immuneACCESS table, as held by TCRdb, lists in-frame sequences with V and J called but not all clones. Of the missing ones, under half trace to an unresolved V gene in checked studies; the others have no known cause. The sample profile shows some 150,000 clones; approximately 82% of them were found once. The ten largest account for around 6.6% of the sample. Source material: PBMCs. The receptors originated from a woman between 45 and 60 years old in good health and CMV-seropositive.

The V call is TRBV5-1, the J call TRBJ2-1, with D perhaps TRBD2 (5 bases). The V end lost 0 bases, the J end lost 5 bases, and 12 bases lay between the germline ends. The germline V gene encodes CDR1 SGHRS and CDR2 YFSETQ. The CDR3 spans 15 residues. CDR3 DNA sequence: TGCGCCAGCAGCTTGGGTTTAGCTAGCAACAATGAGCAGTTCTTC. Protein: CASSLGLASNNEQFF.

CDR3 in amino acids: CASSPRTGGAKTGELFF. CDR3 in DNA: TGTGCCAGTAGTCCTCGGACAGGGGGCGCTAAGACCGGGGAGCTGTTTTTT. This chain links TRBV19 with TRBJ2-2, with 11 positions matching TRBD1. The length of the CDR3 is 17 residues. V lost 5 bases, J lost 5 bases, and 10 bases stayed unmatched. CDR1 is LNHDA, CDR2 SQIVND, per germline (reference sequence).

The genes are TRBV30 and TRBJ1-5, with 10 bases lining up with TRBD1. This CDR3 has 16 residues. CDR1 and CDR2 (germline): GTSNPN, SVGIG (reference sequence). Trimming took 0 bases from V and 3 from J; bases not matched to a gene: 5. CDR3 in DNA: TGTGCCTGGAGTGTACGGGACAGGGGCTCCAATCAGCCCCAGCATTTT. Its protein product is CAWSVRDRGSNQPQHF. The entire variable domain, with the rest obtained from reference TRBV30 and TRBJ1-5, is as follows: SQTIHQWPATLVQPVGSPLSLECTVEGTSNPNLYWYRQAAGRGLQLLFYSVGIGQISSEVPQNLSASRPQDRQFILSSKKLLLSDSGFYLCAWSVRDRGSNQPQHFGDGTRLSIL.

Comment on this clone: The junction departs from the called germline gene at one end, perhaps through a read error. CDR3 coding DNA: TGCGCCAGCAGTGAGAGCGGCAGCTACGAGCAGTGCTTC. This codes for CASSESGSYEQCF. The chain links TRBV10-1 to TRBJ2-7; D may be TRBD2 (5 bases). Germline CDR1 WNHNN, CDR2 SYGVQD (reference sequence). The CDR3 is made up of 13 amino acids.

This chain connects TRBV7-8 to TRBJ1-6, with TRBD1 matching over 9 bases. The V gene's germline CDR1 is SGHVS and CDR2 FQNEAQ. This CDR3 has 15 amino acids. The junction had 2 bases not matched to a gene; V was cut back by 3 bases and J by 5 bases. CDR3 coding DNA: TGTGCCAGCAGCTTTGGGGACAGGGATAATTCACCCCTCCACTTT. Protein sequence: CASSFGDRDNSPLHF.

The rearrangement uses TRBV7-9 and TRBJ2-7; 12 positions match TRBD2. The CDR3 runs 17 residues. The germline CDR1 and CDR2 sequences are SEHNR and FQNEAQ (reference sequence). After removal of 5 bases from V and 3 bases from J, the junction contained 11 bases not matched to a gene. CDR3 in amino acids: CASSLNPGLAGIYEQYF. The CDR3 DNA reads as TGTGCCAGCAGCCTAAATCCCGGACTAGCGGGGATCTACGAGCAGTACTTC.

The chain employs TRBV14 and TRBJ2-7, with D possibly being TRBD2 (5 bases). CDR3 length: 15 residues. Trimming took 0 bases from V and 7 from J, leaving 16 bases between them. The germline CDR1 and CDR2 sequences are SGHDN and FVKESK. In DNA, the CDR3 is TGTGCCAGCAGCCAAGATACGAGCGCCCGGGATGAGCAGTACTTC. Amino acids: CASSQDTSARDEQYF.

There are a few counts of this clone. This chain uses TRBV19 with TRBJ1-5, with D possibly TRBD1 on 5 matching bases. Germline loops: CDR1 LNHDA, CDR2 SQIVND (reference sequence). The CDR3 spans 13 residues. Trimming removed 9 bases at V and 5 bases at J, with 14 bases between. The CDR3 here is CASSWGRDQPQHF. In DNA form, the CDR3 reads TGTGCCAGCTCATGGGGGAGGGATCAGCCCCAGCATTTT.

CDR3 in amino acids: CASSLDRDGGELFF. The DNA of the CDR3 is TGTGCCAGCAGTCTTGACAGGGATGGCGGGGAGCTGTTTTTT. The rearrangement uses TRBV7-9 and TRBJ2-2; 7 positions match TRBD1. Looked up from germline, CDR1 is SEHNR and CDR2 is FQNEAQ (reference sequence). The CDR3 loop spans 14 amino acids. Unmatched junction bases numbered 8, after V lost 6 bases and J lost 7 bases.

For the CDR3, the DNA is TGTGCCTGGAGTGGTGATTGGGGGGTGGATGGCTACACCTTC. Its translation is CAWSGDWGVDGYTF. V usage is TRBV30 and J usage is TRBJ1-2; possible D gene TRBD1, 5 bases. The length of the CDR3 is 14 residues. Germline CDR1 and CDR2: GTSNPN and SVGIG (reference sequence). The V gene lost 1 base and the J gene lost 6 bases, with 15 bases spanning the gap.

This chain connects TRBV6-5 to TRBJ1-2, with TRBD1 matching 9 bases. Germline CDR1 MNHEY, CDR2 SVGAGI. V trimming: 0 bases; J trimming: 4 bases; junction bases outside the gene matches: 6. This CDR3 spans 16 amino acids. CDR3 residues: CASSYSRTGGGYGYTF. For the CDR3, the DNA is TGTGCCAGCAGTTACTCGAGAACAGGGGGCGGCTATGGCTACACCTTC.

The sample holds one count of this clone. Here the CDR3 DNA reads TGTGCCAGTAGTATCGGGGGTTCACCCCTCCACTTT. Its translation: CASSIGGSPLHF. The chain recombines TRBV19 with TRBJ1-6, with D tentatively TRBD1 (5 bases). The CDR3 sequence is 12 residues long. CDR1 is LNHDA and CDR2 is SQIVND in the germline V gene (reference sequence). The V gene lost 3 bases and the J gene lost 9 bases, with 6 bases spanning the gap. Combining the CDR3 with reference TRBV19 and TRBJ1-6 gives the whole variable domain DGGITQSPKYLFRKEGQNVTLSCEQNLNHDAMYWYRQDPGQGLRLIYYSQIVNDFQKGDIAEGYSVSREKKESFPLTVTSAQKNPTAFYLCASSIGGSPLHFGNGTRLTVT.

This clone was counted a single time. V and J are TRBV29-1 and TRBJ2-1; the D is unclear. Trimming took 6 bases from V and 0 from J, leaving 18 bases between them. The CDR3 covers 16 residues. Germline lookup yields CDR1 SQVTM and CDR2 ANQGSEA. The CDR3 sequence is CSVVPVSRFSYNEQFF. CDR3 DNA: TGCAGCGTGGTTCCGGTCTCGAGGTTCTCCTACAATGAGCAGTTCTTC.

The chain links TRBV7-9 to TRBJ1-6; 7 bases map to TRBD1. V gave up 1 base and J gave up 13 bases; unmatched junction bases: 13. The length of the CDR3 is 16 residues. CDR1 is SEHNR, CDR2 FQNEAQ, per germline (reference sequence). CDR3 bases: TGTGCCAGCAGCTTAGACGGCAGGGGGACCGACTGGCCCCTCCACTTT. It yields the protein CASSLDGRGTDWPLHF.

This chain joins TRBV29-1 and TRBJ1-3; D perhaps matches TRBD1 (6 bases). CDR3 length: 12 residues. The germline V gene has CDR1 SQVTM and CDR2 ANQGSEA. Deletions cut 4 bases from V and 7 bases from J, with 11 bases between. CDR3 sequence (DNA): TGCAGCGTTGCTATGGGGGCGAACACCATATATTTT. As protein: CSVAMGANTIYF.

The chain couples TRBV20-1 to TRBJ1-2; possible D gene TRBD1, 6 bases. This CDR3 region has 11 residues. Germline CDR1 DFQATT, CDR2 SNEGSKA (reference sequence). V was pared by 3 bases and J by 7 bases, with 9 bases between. The CDR3 here is CSASPTGGYTF. The CDR3 DNA reads as TGCAGTGCTAGCCCGACAGGTGGCTACACCTTC.

V and J are TRBV5-1 and TRBJ2-7, with a possible D match to TRBD2 (7 bases). CDR1 SGHRS and CDR2 YFSETQ come from the germline V gene. V shed 1 base and J shed 4 bases, with 12 bases lying between them. The CDR3 spans 14 residues. The CDR3 is CASSLTGGQYEQYF. The DNA for the CDR3 is TGCGCCAGCAGCTTGACGGGGGGCCAGTACGAGCAGTACTTC.

This sequence joins TRBV4-1 and TRBJ1-2, with D uncertain. Germline values: CDR1 MGHRA, CDR2 YSYEKL. This CDR3 is built from 15 residues. V was trimmed by 1 base and J by 8 bases, leaving 17 bases between them. CDR3 sequence reads: CASSQAAGVTNGYTF. The CDR3 DNA reads as TGCGCCAGCAGCCAAGCTGCCGGGGTAACAAACGGCTACACCTTC.

This clone was recorded once. The chain combines TRBV7-9 with TRBJ1-2; 10 bases fit TRBD1. The CDR3 loop spans 14 amino acids. Trimming took 3 bases from V and 6 from J; bases not matched to a gene: 4. The germline gives CDR1 SEHNR, CDR2 FQNEAQ (reference sequence). The CDR3 nucleotides read TGTGCCAGCAGCTTGACAGGGGGCGCAGATGGCTACACCTTC. Residues: CASSLTGGADGYTF. Using reference TRBV7-9 and TRBJ1-2 for the parts outside the CDR3, the full variable domain is DTGVSQNPRHKITKRGQNVTFRCDPISEHNRLYWYRQTLGQGPEFLTYFQNEAQLEKSRLLSDRFSAERPKGSFSTLEIQRTEQGDSAMYLCASSLTGGADGYTFGSGTRLTVV.

The genes are TRBV29-1 and TRBJ2-5; 16 positions agree with TRBD2. This CDR3 has 16 residues. The V gene's germline CDR1 is SQVTM and CDR2 ANQGSEA. V shed 3 bases and J 1 base; nucleotides not matched to a gene: 2. DNA for the CDR3: TGCAGCGTTGAGGGACTAGCGGGGGGGCCCCAAGAGACCCAGTACTTC. It encodes CSVEGLAGGPQETQYF.

The chain uses TRBV10-1 and TRBJ2-5, with 7 bases identical to TRBD1. V dropped 4 bases and J dropped 1; count of bases not matched to a gene: 6. The CDR3 is made up of 15 amino acids. Per germline, CDR1 WNHNN and CDR2 SYGVQD (reference sequence). CDR3 sequence: CASSGQGGTQETQYF. Here the CDR3 DNA reads TGCGCCAGCAGTGGACAGGGTGGCACCCAAGAGACCCAGTACTTC.

This chain connects TRBV7-9 to TRBJ2-6; 10 bases match TRBD2. The germline V gene encodes CDR1 SEHNR and CDR2 FQNEAQ (reference sequence). The ends lost 5 bases at V and 0 bases at J; junction bases unmatched: 10. The CDR3 sequence is 19 residues long. The CDR3 coding sequence is TGTGCCAGCAGCCGACGTTTAGCGGGGGGTCACTCTGGGGCCAACGTCCTGACTTTC. Residues: CASSRRLAGGHSGANVLTF.

This rearrangement joins TRBV7-2 to TRBJ1-2, with D maybe TRBD1 (6 bases). V gave up 2 bases and J gave up 4 bases, with 14 bases separating them. The CDR3 extends over 15 amino acids. Germline V gene lookup returns CDR1 SGHTA and CDR2 FQGNSA. The CDR3 sequence: CASSLLGGGAYGYTF. CDR3 nucleotide sequence: TGTGCCAGCAGCTTACTCGGGGGGGGCGCCTATGGCTACACCTTC.

The chain employs TRBV19 and TRBJ2-2, with D unresolved. CDR3 length: 13 residues. V was trimmed by 0 bases and J by 5 bases, leaving 4 bases between them. CDR1 and CDR2 (germline): LNHDA, SQIVND (reference sequence). This chain's CDR3 is CASSIDPTGELFF. CDR3 bases: TGTGCCAGTAGTATAGATCCTACCGGGGAGCTGTTTTTT.

J is TRBJ1-1 and V is TRBV2; 10 nucleotides align to TRBD1. Trimming took 7 bases from V and 4 from J; bases not matched to a gene: 6. Germline loops: CDR1 SNHLY, CDR2 FYNNEI. CDR3 size: 14 residues. CDR3 loop: CASTRTGGGTEAFF. CDR3 nucleotide sequence: TGTGCCAGCACCCGGACAGGGGGAGGCACTGAAGCTTTCTTT.

This clone has a handful of counts. The chain links TRBV6-5 to TRBJ2-1, with TRBD2 matching over 8 bases. CDR1 is MNHEY, CDR2 SVGAGI, per germline. V lost 6 bases, J lost 1 base, and 5 bases stayed unmatched. The CDR3 runs 15 residues. DNA of the CDR3: TGTGCCAGCAGAGCGGCGGGGGGATCCTACAATGAGCAGTTCTTC. Translating it yields CASRAAGGSYNEQFF.

CDR3 protein: CASSNLGPQPQHF. The CDR3 bases are TGTGCCAGTAGTAACTTGGGGCCTCAGCCCCAGCATTTT. The chain couples TRBV19 to TRBJ1-5; a weak D match, TRBD1 (5 bases). Trimming removed 4 bases at V and 6 bases at J, with 10 bases between. The CDR3 length is 13 residues. The germline gives CDR1 LNHDA, CDR2 SQIVND (reference sequence).